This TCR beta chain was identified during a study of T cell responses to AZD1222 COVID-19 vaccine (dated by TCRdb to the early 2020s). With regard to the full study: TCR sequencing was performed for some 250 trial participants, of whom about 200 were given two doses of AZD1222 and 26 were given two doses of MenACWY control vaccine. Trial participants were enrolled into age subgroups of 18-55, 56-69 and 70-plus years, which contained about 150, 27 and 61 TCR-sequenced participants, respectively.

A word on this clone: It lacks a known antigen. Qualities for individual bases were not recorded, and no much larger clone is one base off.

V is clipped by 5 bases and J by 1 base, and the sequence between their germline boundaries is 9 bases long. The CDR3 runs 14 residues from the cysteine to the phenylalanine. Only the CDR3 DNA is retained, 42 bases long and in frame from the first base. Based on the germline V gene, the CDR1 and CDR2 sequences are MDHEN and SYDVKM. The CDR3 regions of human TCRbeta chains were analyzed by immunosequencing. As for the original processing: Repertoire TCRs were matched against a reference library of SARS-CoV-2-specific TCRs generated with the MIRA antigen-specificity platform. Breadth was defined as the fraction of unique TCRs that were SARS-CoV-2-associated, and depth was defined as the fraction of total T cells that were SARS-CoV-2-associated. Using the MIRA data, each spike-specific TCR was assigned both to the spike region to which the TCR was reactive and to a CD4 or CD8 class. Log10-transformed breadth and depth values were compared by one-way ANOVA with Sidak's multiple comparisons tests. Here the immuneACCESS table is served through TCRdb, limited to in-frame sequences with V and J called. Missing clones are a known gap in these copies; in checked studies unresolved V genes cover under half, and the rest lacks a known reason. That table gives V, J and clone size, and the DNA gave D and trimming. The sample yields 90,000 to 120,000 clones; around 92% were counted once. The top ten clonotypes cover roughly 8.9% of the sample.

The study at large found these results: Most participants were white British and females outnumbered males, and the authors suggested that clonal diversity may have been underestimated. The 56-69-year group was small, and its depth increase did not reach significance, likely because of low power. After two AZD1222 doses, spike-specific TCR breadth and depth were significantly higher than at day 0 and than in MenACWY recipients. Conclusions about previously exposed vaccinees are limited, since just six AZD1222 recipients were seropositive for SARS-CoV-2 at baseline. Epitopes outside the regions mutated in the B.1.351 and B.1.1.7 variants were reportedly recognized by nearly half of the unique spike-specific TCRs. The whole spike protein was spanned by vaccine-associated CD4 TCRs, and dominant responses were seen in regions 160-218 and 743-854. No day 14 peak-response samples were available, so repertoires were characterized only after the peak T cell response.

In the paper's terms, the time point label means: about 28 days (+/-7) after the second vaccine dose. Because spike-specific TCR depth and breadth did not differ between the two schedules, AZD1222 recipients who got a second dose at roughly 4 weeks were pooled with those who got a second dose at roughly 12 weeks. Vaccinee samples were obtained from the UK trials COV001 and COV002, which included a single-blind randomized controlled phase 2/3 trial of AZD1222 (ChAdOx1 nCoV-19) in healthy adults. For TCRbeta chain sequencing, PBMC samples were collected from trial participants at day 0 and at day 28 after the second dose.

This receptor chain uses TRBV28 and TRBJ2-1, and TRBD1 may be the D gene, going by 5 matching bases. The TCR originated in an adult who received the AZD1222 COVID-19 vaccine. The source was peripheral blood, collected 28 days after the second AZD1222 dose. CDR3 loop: CASSIQVSYNEQFF. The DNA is TGTGCCAGCAGTATACAGGTATCCTACAATGAGCAGTTCTTC.